Below, 9 T cell receptor beta chains from the same sample are listed, as sequenced in a study of cytomegalovirus exposure and HLA in healthy donors (TCRdb year 2017). Library preparation was by the immunoSEQ multiplex PCR assay. For the multiplex PCR, a mixture combining 60 forward primers for TCR Vbeta segments and 13 reverse primers for TCR Jbeta segments was used. Drawn from immuneACCESS, this table holds only the in-frame rearrangements with V and J called that TCRdb kept. Clones are partly lost; checked studies trace under half to an unresolved V gene and leave the rest unexplained. The sample data list approximately 110,000 clones, and around 70% of these were observed just once. Of the sample, approximately 4.1% falls within the top ten clones. The sequencing sample was made of PBMCs. These receptors were obtained from a woman between 40 and 50 years old in good health and CMV-seronegative.

The chain has TRBV7-2 and TRBJ2-2; D is unclear. The CDR3 has 12 residues. V shed 5 bases and J shed 7 bases, with 8 bases lying between them. The germline CDR1 and CDR2 sequences are SGHTA and FQGNSA. The DNA of the CDR3 is TGTGCCAGCAGCCCGGCGGTCGGGGAGCTGTTTTTT. Translating it yields CASSPAVGELFF.

This rearrangement joins TRBV6-1 to TRBJ1-1; D is perhaps TRBD1 (5 bases). From germline, CDR1 is MNHNS and CDR2 SASEGT. Deletions cut 6 bases from V and 1 base from J, with 9 bases between. The length of the CDR3 is 13 residues. In nucleotides, the CDR3 is TGTGCCAGCAGCCCGACAGAGAACACTGAAGCTTTCTTT. This codes for CASSPTENTEAFF.

CDR3 in amino acids: CASSQPMVPNTEAFF. The CDR3 bases are TGTGCCAGCAGCCAGCCTATGGTACCGAACACTGAAGCTTTCTTT. The chain couples TRBV4-2 to TRBJ1-1; D is undetermined. CDR1 is LGHNA, CDR2 YNFKEQ, per germline. V was cut by 3 bases and J by 1 base, with 12 bases left in between. CDR3 length: 15 residues.

In this sample, this clone turned up once. The chain has TRBV2 and TRBJ2-5; 9 nucleotides align to TRBD2. Trimming removed 1 base from V and 5 bases from J; junction bases left unmatched: 5. The CDR3 runs 15 residues. Germline V gene data show CDR1 as SNHLY and CDR2 as FYNNEI. The CDR3 region has the DNA TGTGCCAGCAGTGAAGTCTCGAGCGGGAGGGAGACCCAGTACTTC. Protein: CASSEVSSGRETQYF.

The chain is built from TRBV11-2 and TRBJ1-2; D is uncertain. Trimming took 1 base from V and 4 from J, leaving 7 bases between them. The CDR3 covers 13 residues. Germline CDR1 reads SGHAT; CDR2 reads FQNNGV. The CDR3 loop is CASSLGSGYGYTF. DNA for the CDR3: TGTGCCAGCAGCTTAGGTTCGGGCTATGGCTACACCTTC.

The chain recombines TRBV7-2 with TRBJ2-3; D possibly corresponds to TRBD1 (6 bases). Trimming stripped 0 bases from V and 3 bases from J, with 10 bases between. The CDR3 has 15 residues. Germline V CDR1 and CDR2: SGHTA, FQGNSA. The CDR3 spells CASSLAGARTDTQYF. CDR3 DNA sequence: TGTGCCAGCAGCTTAGCGGGGGCGAGAACAGATACGCAGTATTTT.

This clone was seen more than once but under ten times. V usage is TRBV4-3 and J usage is TRBJ2-2; tentative D call: TRBD2 (6 bases). This CDR3 has 15 residues. V was trimmed by 1 base and J by 6 bases, leaving 12 bases between them. Germline V lookup: CDR1 LGHNA, CDR2 YSLEER. The CDR3 DNA reads as TGCGCCAGCAGCCAAGCGACTAGGGGACCCGGGGAGCTGTTTTTT. It codes for CASSQATRGPGELFF.

The genes are TRBV2 and TRBJ2-1, with D hard to call. The CDR3 runs 11 residues. Germline V lookup: CDR1 SNHLY, CDR2 FYNNEI. Trimming stripped 7 bases from V and 8 bases from J, with 9 bases between. Here the CDR3 DNA reads TGTGCCAGCACCTTCGTAGATGAGCAGTTCTTC. It yields the protein CASTFVDEQFF.

The rearrangement uses TRBV5-1 and TRBJ2-3, with D perhaps TRBD2 (6 bases). This CDR3 spans 11 amino acids. Germline V gene sequence: CDR1 SGHRS, CDR2 YFSETQ. The V end was cut by 2 bases, the J end by 9 bases, with 7 bases between. The CDR3 DNA sequence: TGCGCCAGCAGCTTCGGGGGAACGCAGTATTTT. Encoded protein: CASSFGGTQYF.